The 6 T cell receptor beta chains reported below all come from one sample, sequenced in a study of Graves' ophthalmopathy and Graves' hyperthyroidism. From RNA, the CDR3 regions of TCR beta chains were amplified and sequenced. Second-round multiplex PCR came after first-round RT-PCR with HTBI primers. TCRdb independently ran MiXCR on the multiplex PCR reads; one entry per CDR3 protein. Counted here are more than 550,000 distinct CDR3 sequences, roughly 39% occurring once; the ten biggest clones make up 3% to 4%. Sequencing used peripheral blood. The receptors originated from an adult man with Graves' ophthalmopathy.

Comment on this clonotype: A clone one base away is much larger, so this may be a read error. This likely comes from a read error, as the CDR3 has no conserved phenylalanine or tryptophan at its end. The V call is TRBV20-1, the J call TRBJ2-6, with D uncertain. This CDR3 has 14 residues. Germline CDR1 reads DFQATT; CDR2 reads SNEGSKA (reference sequence). Between the trimmed V and J ends, which lost 3 bases and 1 base, there was a span of 7 bases. CDR3 amino acids: CSASEESGANVLTI. In DNA, the CDR3 is TGCAGTGCTAGCGAGGAATCTGGGGCCAACGTCCTGACTATC.

Remarks on this clonotype: The CDR3 does not close with the conserved phenylalanine or tryptophan, likely indicating a read error. No DNA is shown, since the ends of the CDR3 on it are uncertain; the CDR3 is the one TCRdb lists. The chain uses TRBV10-3 and TRBJ1-3. With termini counted, the CDR3 has 10 amino acids. Germline values: CDR1 ENHRY, CDR2 SYGVKD. CDR3 amino acids: CAISELDGRG.

Remarks on this clonotype: The germline gene is not matched at one end of the junction; a read error may be the cause. This rearrangement joins TRBV29-1 to TRBJ2-6; 12 nucleotides agree with TRBD1. This CDR3 spans 13 amino acids. The V gene's germline CDR1 is SQVTM and CDR2 ANQGSEA. The CDR3 spells CSVGGQGANTEAF. The CDR3 DNA reads as TGCAGCGTTGGGGGACAGGGGGCGAACACTGAAGCTTTC.

This clonotype has a single count. The rearrangement uses TRBV6-5 and TRBJ2-5; TRBD1 aligns across 10 bases. The CDR3 runs 14 residues. V was clipped by 6 bases and J by 9 bases; unmatched bases: 10. Germline lookup yields CDR1 MNHEY and CDR2 SVGAGI. The CDR3 DNA follows: TGTGCCAGCAGACCGGACAGGGGGGATCAGCCCCAGTACTTC. It is translated as CASRPDRGDQPQYF.

On this clonotype itself: Just one base apart from a much larger clone, this may be a read error. This chain uses TRBV20-1 with TRBJ2-5; 9 bases map to TRBD1. This CDR3 comprises 15 residues. Germline V lookup: CDR1 DFQATT, CDR2 SNEGSKA (reference sequence). The ends lost 3 bases at V and 2 bases at J; junction bases unmatched: 7. DNA of the CDR3: TGCAGTGCTAGGGTACCGGGACAGGGACAAGAGACCCAGTACTTC. Protein sequence: CSARVPGQGQETQYF.

To note about this clonotype: This clone may be a read error of a much larger clone one base away. V and J are TRBV20-1 and TRBJ2-5; D is unresolved. Germline V gene lookup returns CDR1 DFQATT and CDR2 SNEGSKA (reference sequence). There are 12 residues in the CDR3. This CDR3 is CSASESQETQHF. The DNA of the CDR3 is TGCAGTGCTAGCGAGAGCCAAGAGACCCAGCACTTC.